Listed below are T cell receptor beta chains from one sample, sequenced in a study of metastatic and nonmetastatic thyroid tumors. With MiXCR, TCRdb reprocessed the PCR reads. The repertoire holds tens of thousands of clones, with around 26% as singletons. The sample taken for sequencing was blood. The receptors originated from a female donor with papillary thyroid cancer or a benign thyroid nodule (not recorded which). Some clones in this sample may be carry-over from other donors' samples. Each CDR3 is given with its conserved first and last residue. D genes are given only for firm matches. The size field is filled for only some rows; it gives once, few, many or a size class.

size	V	length	D	J	DNA	CDR3
many	TRBV4-1	14	.	TRBJ1-2	TGCGCCAGCAGCCAACACGTAGTCCTAAGGGGCTACACCTTC	CASSQHVVLRGYTF
few	TRBV10-3	12	.	TRBJ2-7	TGTGCCATAGGGGGTGTCTCCTACGAGCAGTACTTC	CAIGGVSYEQYF
many	TRBV19	17	TRBD2	TRBJ2-1	TGTGCCAGTAGAGAAAATAGCGGGGACCCCTCCAGGAATGAGCAGTTCTTC	CASRENSGDPSRNEQFF
medium-sized	TRBV30	13	.	TRBJ2-7	TGTGCCTGGAGTGGTTCGGCGTCCTACGAGCAGTACTTC	CAWSGSASYEQYF
many	TRBV19	13	.	TRBJ2-2	TGTGCCAGTAACGCCGGGGGTTCCGGGGAGCTGTTTTTT	CASNAGGSGELFF
many	TRBV11-3	15	TRBD1	TRBJ2-1	TGTGCCAGCAGCTTATCGGCGGCAGGGGGAAATGAGCAGTTCTTC	CASSLSAAGGNEQFF
medium-sized	TRBV6-2/TRBV6-3	14	.	TRBJ2-7	TGTGCCAGCAGAGGGGCCGAGTCCGGATACGAGCAGTACTTC	CASRGAESGYEQYF
.	TRBV7-7	13	TRBD1	TRBJ2-1	TGTGCTAGCAGCTTAGGACAGGGGGACGAGCAGTTCTTC	CASSLGQGDEQFF
many	TRBV2	14	TRBD1	TRBJ2-5	TGTGCCAGCAGAGGGACAGGGGGCGCGGAGACCCAGTACTTC	CASRGTGGAETQYF
once	TRBV20-1	17	.	TRBJ1-2	TGCAGTGCTAGAGATCCTCTTAGGTCGGTCCTGAACTATGGCTACACCTTC	CSARDPLRSVLNYGYTF
.	TRBV7-9	15	TRBD1	TRBJ1-5	TGTGCCAGCAGCTCCGGGACAGGGAAAGGTCAGCCCCAGCATTTT	CASSSGTGKGQPQHF
once	TRBV9	12	.	TRBJ1-4	TGTGCCAGCAGCGTAGCCGGTGAAAAACTGTTTTTT	CASSVAGEKLFF
many	TRBV28	16	TRBD2	TRBJ2-7	TGTGCCAGCAACAGACTAGCGGGGGCACAATCCTACGAGCAGTACTTC	CASNRLAGAQSYEQYF
.	TRBV5-4	16	TRBD1	TRBJ2-1	TGTGCCAGCAGCTTTACTCGGACAGGCGCCTACAATGAGCAGTTCTTC	CASSFTRTGAYNEQFF
.	TRBV6-2/TRBV6-3	17	TRBD2	TRBJ2-5	TGTGCCAGCAGCCACGGGGTAGCGGGGGCGGCAAGAGAGACCCAGTACTTC	CASSHGVAGAARETQYF
medium-sized	TRBV30	12	.	TRBJ2-7	TGTGCCTGGAGCTCCCAGGGAGCCGAGCAGTACTTC	CAWSSQGAEQYF
many	TRBV9	16	.	TRBJ2-5	TGTGCCAGCAGCGTAGAAACGGGAGCGAGAGGAGAGACCCAGTACTTC	CASSVETGARGETQYF
many	TRBV10-3	15	.	TRBJ1-4	TGTGCCATCAGTGACCCCATCGGCGGGGCGGAAAAACTGTTTTTT	CAISDPIGGAEKLFF
few	TRBV6-1	18	TRBD1	TRBJ2-2	TGTGCCAGCAGTGCTCCCTGGTCGGACAGGGGGCTGGCCGGGGAGCTTTTTTTT	CASSAPWSDRGLAGELFF
.	TRBV18	14	.	TRBJ2-3	TGTGCCAGCTCACCATTGGGGGTGCCAGATACGCAGTATTTT	CASSPLGVPDTQYF
.	TRBV7-2	15	.	TRBJ2-3	TGTGCCAGCAGCTATAGGGGCAGTAGCACATATACACAGTATTTT	CASSYRGSSTYTQYF
many	TRBV28	15	.	TRBJ2-7	TGTGCCAGCAGTTTCTGGGGCCCCGGAGATTCCCAGCAGTACTTC	CASSFWGPGDSQQYF
many	TRBV29-1	12	TRBD1	TRBJ2-7	TGCAGCGCTAGGACAGGGTCTCAAGAGCAGTACTTC	CSARTGSQEQYF
few	TRBV19	15	TRBD2	TRBJ2-1	TGTGCCAGTAGTCCTAGCGGTAGCTCCTACAATGAGCAGTTCTTC	CASSPSGSSYNEQFF
.	TRBV4-3	14	.	TRBJ1-6	TGCGCCAGCAACCATTGGCAGGGTAATTCACCCCTCCACTTT	CASNHWQGNSPLHF
many	TRBV28	14	TRBD2	TRBJ2-1	TGTGCCAGCAGACTAGCGAACGAAAGGAATGAGCAGTTCTTC	CASRLANERNEQFF
many	TRBV5-5	15	TRBD1	TRBJ1-1	TGTGCCAGCAGCCAGGGGGGGGGTAAGGTCACTGAAGCTTTCTTT	CASSQGGGKVTEAFF
.	TRBV4-1	13	.	TRBJ2-3	TGCGCCAGCAGCCAAGATCGTGGAGATACTCAGTATTTT	CASSQDRGDTQYF
few	TRBV9	13	.	TRBJ2-5	TGTGCCAGCAGCGTAGGACAGGTTGATACCCAGTACTTC	CASSVGQVDTQYF
many	TRBV12-3/TRBV12-4	14	.	TRBJ1-1	TGTGCCAGCAGTGCCACCCCGGCGAACACTGAAGCTTTCTTT	CASSATPANTEAFF
few	TRBV6-5	15	.	TRBJ2-1	TGTGCCAGCAGTTACTTGGCCCTCACCTACAATGAGCAGTTCTTC	CASSYLALTYNEQFF
.	TRBV20-1	12	.	TRBJ2-1	TGCAGTGCTTGGCAGTCGTACAATGAGCAGTTCTTC	CSAWQSYNEQFF